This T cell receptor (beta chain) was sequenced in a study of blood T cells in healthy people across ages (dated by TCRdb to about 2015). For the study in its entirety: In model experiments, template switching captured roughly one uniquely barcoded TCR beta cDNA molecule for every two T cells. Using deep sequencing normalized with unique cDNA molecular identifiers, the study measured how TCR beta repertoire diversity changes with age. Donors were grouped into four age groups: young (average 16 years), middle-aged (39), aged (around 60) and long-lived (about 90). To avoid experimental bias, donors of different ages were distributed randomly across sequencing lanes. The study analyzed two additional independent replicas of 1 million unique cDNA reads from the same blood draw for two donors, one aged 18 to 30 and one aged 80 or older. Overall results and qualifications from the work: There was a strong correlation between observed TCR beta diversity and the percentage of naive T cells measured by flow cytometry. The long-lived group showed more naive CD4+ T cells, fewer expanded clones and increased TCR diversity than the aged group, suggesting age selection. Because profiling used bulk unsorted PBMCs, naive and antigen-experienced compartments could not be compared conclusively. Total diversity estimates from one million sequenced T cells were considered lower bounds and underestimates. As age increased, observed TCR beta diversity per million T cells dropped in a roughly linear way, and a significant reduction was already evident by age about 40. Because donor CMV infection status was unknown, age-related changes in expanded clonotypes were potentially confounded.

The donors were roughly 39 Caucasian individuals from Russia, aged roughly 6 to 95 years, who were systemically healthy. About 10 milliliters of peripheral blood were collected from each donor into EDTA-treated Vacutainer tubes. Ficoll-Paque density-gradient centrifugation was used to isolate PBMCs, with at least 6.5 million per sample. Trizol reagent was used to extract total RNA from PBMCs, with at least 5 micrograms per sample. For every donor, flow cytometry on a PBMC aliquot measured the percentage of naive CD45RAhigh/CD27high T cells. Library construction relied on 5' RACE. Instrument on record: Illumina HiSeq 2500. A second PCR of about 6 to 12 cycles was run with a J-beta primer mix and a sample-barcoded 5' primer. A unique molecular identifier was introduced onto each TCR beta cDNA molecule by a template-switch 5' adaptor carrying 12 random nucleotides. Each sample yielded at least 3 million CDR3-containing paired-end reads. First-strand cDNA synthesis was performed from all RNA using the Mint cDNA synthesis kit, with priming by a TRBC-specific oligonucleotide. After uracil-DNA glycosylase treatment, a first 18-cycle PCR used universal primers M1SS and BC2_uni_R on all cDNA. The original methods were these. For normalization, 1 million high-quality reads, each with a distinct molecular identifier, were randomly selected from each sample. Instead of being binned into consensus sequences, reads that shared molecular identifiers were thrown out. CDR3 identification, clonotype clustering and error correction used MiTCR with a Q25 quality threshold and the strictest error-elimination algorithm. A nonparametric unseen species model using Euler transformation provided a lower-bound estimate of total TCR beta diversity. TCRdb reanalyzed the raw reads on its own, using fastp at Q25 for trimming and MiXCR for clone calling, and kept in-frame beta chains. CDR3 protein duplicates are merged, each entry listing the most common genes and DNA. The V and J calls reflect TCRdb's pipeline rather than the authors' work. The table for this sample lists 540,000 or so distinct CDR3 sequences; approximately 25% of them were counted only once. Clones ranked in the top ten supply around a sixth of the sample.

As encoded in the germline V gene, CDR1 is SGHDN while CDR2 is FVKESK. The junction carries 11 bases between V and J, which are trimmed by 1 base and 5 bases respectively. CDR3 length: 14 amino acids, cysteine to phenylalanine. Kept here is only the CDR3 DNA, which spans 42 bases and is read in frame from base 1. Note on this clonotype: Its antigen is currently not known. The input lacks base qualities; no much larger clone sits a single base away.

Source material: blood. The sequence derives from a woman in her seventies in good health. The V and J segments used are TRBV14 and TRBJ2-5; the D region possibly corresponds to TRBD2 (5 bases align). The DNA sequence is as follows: TGTGCCAGCAGCCAAGGCCGACCGGGGGAGACCCAGTACTTC. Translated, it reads CASSQGRPGETQYF.